Following are 18 T cell receptor beta chains from one sample sequenced in a study of CD8 T cells in ankylosing spondylitis. One entry per CDR3 protein results from TCRdb running MiXCR on the 5' RACE reads. Among about 100,000 distinct CDR3 sequences listed, roughly 8.8% were seen once. Sequencing input: blood, either unsorted or a sorted T cell fraction (not recorded which). All receptors derive from a male donor with ankylosing spondylitis or in good health (not recorded which).

Of note for this clonotype: A much larger clone lies one base from this, so it may be a read error. The V gene is TRBV20-1, the J gene TRBJ1-2; D ambiguous. CDR1 DFQATT and CDR2 SNEGSKA come from the germline V gene (reference sequence). The CDR3 is 13 residues long. CDR3 region: CSARVEASRGCTF. For the CDR3, the DNA is TGCAGTGCTAGAGTGGAGGCCTCCCGCGGCTGCACCTTC.

This clonotype was seen at least ten times. The chain is built from TRBV6-1 and TRBJ1-6; no clear D gene. Germline V gene sequence: CDR1 MNHNS, CDR2 SASEGT. V was trimmed by 5 bases and J by 6 bases, leaving 8 bases between them. The CDR3 length is 13 residues. The CDR3 DNA follows: TGTGCCAGCAGTCTCGGGTCTAATTCACCCCTCCACTTT. Translation gives CASSLGSNSPLHF.

This clonotype has just a few counts. This chain joins TRBV5-5 and TRBJ2-3, with a tentative D call TRBD1 (6 bases). The germline V and J ends were trimmed by 4 bases and 1 base, with 19 bases remaining between them. CDR1 is SGHKS, CDR2 YYEKEE, per germline (reference sequence). The CDR3 has 17 amino acids. The CDR3 DNA follows: TGTGCCAGCAGCCCCCCGGTGGGGGCTGCGGGCACAGATACGCAGTATTTT. Translated: CASSPPVGAAGTDTQYF.

The sample holds many counts of this clonotype. For the CDR3, the DNA is TGCAGTGCTAGGCGTTTGGGGGGGGACACTGAAGCTTTCTTT. The encoded protein is CSARRLGGDTEAFF. The rearrangement joins TRBV20-1 to TRBJ1-1; D possibly corresponds to TRBD1 (5 bases). This CDR3 has 14 amino acids. Germline CDR1 and CDR2: DFQATT and SNEGSKA (reference sequence). The V end was cut by 3 bases, the J end by 3 bases, with 14 bases between.

This clonotype was observed many times. The V and J genes are TRBV29-1 and TRBJ1-1; 7 bases are shared with TRBD1. Germline loops: CDR1 SQVTM, CDR2 ANQGSEA. The V segment lost 6 bases and the J segment 5 bases; nucleotides outside the gene matches: 12. CDR3 length: 14 amino acids. The CDR3 here is CSVRDSSSATEAFF. CDR3 DNA sequence: TGCAGCGTCCGGGACAGTTCATCCGCGACTGAAGCTTTCTTT.

This clonotype was counted at least ten times. Compared with germline, one end of the junction differs, possibly owing to a read error. V is TRBV7-7 and J is TRBJ2-3; weak D call: TRBD2 (6 bases). This CDR3 has 16 amino acids. Germline V CDR1 and CDR2: SSHAT, FNYEAQ (reference sequence). The CDR3 nucleotides are TGTGCTAGCAGCGTCGGCCGGGACTCCACCACAGATACGCAGTATTTT. Its protein product is CASSVGRDSTTDTQYF.

This clonotype has at least ten counts. The chain recombines TRBV5-4 with TRBJ1-4; TRBD1 might be the D (5 bases). The CDR3 is 16 residues long. CDR1 and CDR2 from the germline V gene are SGHNT and YYREEE (reference sequence). The V and J ends lost 4 bases and 6 bases respectively, with 19 bases between them. The CDR3 is CASSPESGGLDEKLFF. The CDR3 DNA is TGTGCCAGCAGCCCAGAATCGGGGGGACTCGATGAAAAACTGTTTTTT. Complete variable domain (other parts from reference TRBV5-4 and TRBJ1-4): ETGVTQSPTHLIKTRGQQVTLRCSSQSGHNTVSWYQQALGQGPQFIFQYYREEENGRGNFPPRFSGLQFPNYSSELNVNALELDDSALYLCASSPESGGLDEKLFFGSGTQLSVL.

This clonotype was observed many times. This sequence joins TRBV12-3 or TRBV12-4 and TRBJ2-7; D is possibly TRBD1 (5 bases). Deletions cut 6 bases from V and 3 bases from J, with 15 bases between. This CDR3 is 14 amino acids long. The CDR3 nucleotides read TGTGCCAGCAGCCAGTGGGGCAGCGACTACGAGCAGTACTTC. It encodes CASSQWGSDYEQYF.

This clonotype was recorded at least ten times. The chain carries TRBV5-6 and TRBJ2-6; D unclear. V lost 4 bases and J lost 0, with 11 bases in between. From germline, CDR1 is SGHDT and CDR2 YYEEEE. The CDR3 covers 16 residues. In nucleotides, the CDR3 is TGTGCCAGCAGCCCCTTAGACCCCTCTGGGGCCAACGTCCTGACTTTC. Translation gives CASSPLDPSGANVLTF.

This clonotype was detected ten times or more. The chain is built from TRBV2 and TRBJ1-5, with a tentative D call TRBD1 (6 bases). There are 13 residues in the CDR3. From germline, CDR1 is SNHLY and CDR2 FYNNEI. Trimming took 7 bases from V and 5 from J, leaving 12 bases between them. Here the CDR3 reads CASTWGRDQPQHF. Written as DNA, the CDR3 is TGTGCCAGCACGTGGGGGCGCGATCAGCCCCAGCATTTT.

This clonotype was observed at least ten times. V usage is TRBV9 and J usage is TRBJ2-2; D is possibly TRBD2 (6 bases). The CDR3 contains 16 residues. V was clipped by 0 bases and J by 6 bases, with 15 bases between them. The germline V gene encodes CDR1 SGDLS and CDR2 YYNGEE. CDR3 nucleotide sequence: TGTGCCAGCAGCGTAGCTGTTCTGGGGGGACCCGGGGAGCTGTTTTTT. Its protein product is CASSVAVLGGPGELFF.

This clonotype was seen ten or more times. The genes are TRBV11-3 and TRBJ1-1; no firm D call. Looked up from germline, CDR1 is SGHNT and CDR2 is YENEEA. The CDR3 spans 13 residues. The ends were cut back, 0 bases at V and 6 bases at J, with 8 bases in the middle. The CDR3, as DNA: TGTGCCAGCAGCTTAGAATCGGCCTCTGAAGCTTTCTTT. Translating it yields CASSLESASEAFF.

The chain recombines TRBV7-8 with TRBJ2-2; D is perhaps TRBD1 (6 bases). The CDR3 spans 13 residues. CDR1 is SGHVS, CDR2 FQNEAQ, per germline. V was cut by 9 bases and J by 3 bases, with 11 bases left in between. The CDR3 loop is CASGGLYTGELFF. In nucleotides, the CDR3 is TGTGCCAGTGGGGGCTTATACACCGGGGAGCTGTTTTTT.

This clonotype was detected ten times or more. The CDR3 loop reads CSAESGHLLGSVDTQYF. The CDR3 nucleotides read TGCAGTGCCGAGAGCGGTCACCTTTTGGGGTCAGTTGATACGCAGTATTTT. The V gene is TRBV20-1, the J gene TRBJ2-3; tentatively, D is TRBD2 (5 bases). The germline gives CDR1 DFQATT, CDR2 SNEGSKA (reference sequence). The CDR3 has 17 residues. V was cut by 6 bases and J by 6 bases, with 28 bases left in between.

The gene calls are TRBV6-5 and TRBJ2-4; D perhaps matches TRBD2 (6 bases). This CDR3 has 14 residues. The germline gives CDR1 MNHEY, CDR2 SVGAGI. Deletions cut 2 bases from V and 1 base from J, with 6 bases between. DNA for the CDR3: TGTGCCAGCAGTTACGGGGGGGCCAAAAACATTCAGTACTTC. Protein product: CASSYGGAKNIQYF.

This clonotype was recorded many times. The V gene is TRBV28, the J gene TRBJ1-4; a possible D gene is TRBD1 (5 bases). The CDR3 length is 16 residues. V lost 3 bases, J lost 4 bases, and 15 bases lay in between. Germline V gene lookup returns CDR1 MDHEN and CDR2 SYDVKM. The CDR3 reads CASSFEGRADNEKLFF. CDR3 DNA sequence: TGTGCCAGCAGTTTTGAAGGCAGGGCGGATAATGAAAAACTGTTTTTT.

This clonotype was seen more than once but under ten times. The CDR3 bases are TGCAGTGCTAGAGATGCCAGGGCGGGTGACATTCAGTACTTC. Translation: CSARDARAGDIQYF. This sequence joins TRBV20-1 and TRBJ2-4; tentatively, D is TRBD1 or TRBD2 (5 bases each). The germline V gene encodes CDR1 DFQATT and CDR2 SNEGSKA (reference sequence). The V gene lost 0 bases and the J gene lost 8 bases, with 14 bases spanning the gap. The CDR3 is 14 amino acids.

This clonotype was seen ten or more times. V and J are TRBV3-1 and TRBJ1-5, with 7 bases identical to TRBD1. The germline V gene encodes CDR1 LGHDT and CDR2 YNNKEL (reference sequence). The CDR3 contains 14 residues. The V segment lost 6 bases and the J segment 7 bases; nucleotides outside the gene matches: 9. The CDR3 nucleotides are TGTGCCAGCAGTCCCCGACAGGGTGTACAGCCCCAGCATTTT. Encoded protein: CASSPRQGVQPQHF.